This T cell receptor (beta chain) came from a study of blood T cell repertoires in COVID-19. Some clones are missing from TCRdb's copy, which holds only in-frame ones; the method was immunoSEQ multiplex PCR. The sample lists 240,000 or so clones, approximately 85% seen once, with approximately 2.1% in the top ten. Participant-reported clinical history was the basis for cohort assignment. The clonotype was recovered from a woman aged 50 to 65 who had recovered from COVID-19. Sample: PBMCs or T cells enriched from blood (not recorded which).

The chain's CDR3 is CASSLQGNEAFF. The CDR3 region has the DNA TGCGCCAGCAGCCTGCAGGGGAATGAAGCTTTCTTT. The chain joins TRBV5-1 to TRBJ1-1; D is possibly TRBD1 (6 bases). This CDR3 region has 12 residues. V was clipped by 4 bases and J by 7 bases, with 11 bases between them. The germline CDR1 and CDR2 sequences are SGHRS and YFSETQ.